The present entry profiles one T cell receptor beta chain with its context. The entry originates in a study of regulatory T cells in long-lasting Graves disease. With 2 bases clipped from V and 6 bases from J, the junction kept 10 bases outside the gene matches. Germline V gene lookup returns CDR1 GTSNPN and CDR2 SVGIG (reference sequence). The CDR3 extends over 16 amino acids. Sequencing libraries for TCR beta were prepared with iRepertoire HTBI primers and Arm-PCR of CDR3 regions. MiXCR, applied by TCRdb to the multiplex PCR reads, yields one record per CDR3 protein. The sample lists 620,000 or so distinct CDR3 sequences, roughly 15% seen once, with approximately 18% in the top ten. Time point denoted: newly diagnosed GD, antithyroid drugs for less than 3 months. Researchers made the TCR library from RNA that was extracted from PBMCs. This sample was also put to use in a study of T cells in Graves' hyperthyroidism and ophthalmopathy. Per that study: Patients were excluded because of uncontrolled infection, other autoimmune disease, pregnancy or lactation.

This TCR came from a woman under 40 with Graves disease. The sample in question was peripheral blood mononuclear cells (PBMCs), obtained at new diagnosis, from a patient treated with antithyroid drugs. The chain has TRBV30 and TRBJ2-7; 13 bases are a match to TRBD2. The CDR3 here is CAWSIKGLAGSREQYF. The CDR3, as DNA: TGTGCCTGGAGTATCAAGGGACTAGCGGGATCGCGCGAGCAGTACTTC.